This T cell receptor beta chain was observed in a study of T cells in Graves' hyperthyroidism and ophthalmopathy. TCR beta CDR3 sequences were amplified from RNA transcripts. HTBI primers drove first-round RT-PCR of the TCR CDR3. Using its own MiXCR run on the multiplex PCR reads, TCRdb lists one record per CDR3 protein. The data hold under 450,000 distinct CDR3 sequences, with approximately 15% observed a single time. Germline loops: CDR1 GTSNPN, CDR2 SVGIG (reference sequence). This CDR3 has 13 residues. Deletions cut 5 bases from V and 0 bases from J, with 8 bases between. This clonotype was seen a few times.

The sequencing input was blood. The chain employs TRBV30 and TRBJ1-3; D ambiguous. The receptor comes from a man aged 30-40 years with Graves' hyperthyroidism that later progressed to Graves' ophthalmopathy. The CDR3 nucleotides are TGTGCCTGGTGCCCTCCCTCTGGAAACACCATATATTTT. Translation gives CAWCPPSGNTIYF.